The 5 T cell receptor beta chains listed next were all sequenced from one sample in a study of blood T cells in healthy people across ages. PCR was performed a second time for roughly 7 to 12 cycles using a sample-barcoded 5' primer and a J-beta primer mix. Via MiXCR, TCRdb re-called the 5' RACE reads, giving one row per CDR3 protein. The data contain about 1.4 million distinct CDR3 sequences, around 59% of them singletons. Sequenced input: blood. These receptors all stem from a man aged 18 to 29 in good health.

The chain is built from TRBV5-1 and TRBJ1-3; 8 positions match TRBD1. Trimming took 4 bases from V and 0 from J; bases not matched to a gene: 0. The CDR3 extends over 14 amino acids. CDR1 is SGHRS and CDR2 is YFSETQ in the germline V gene. The CDR3 DNA is TGCGCCAGCAGCGACAGGGGCTCTGGAAACACCATATATTTT. Translated: CASSDRGSGNTIYF. The full variable domain, with the rest looked up from reference TRBV5-1 and TRBJ1-3, is KAGVTQTPRYLIKTRGQQVTLSCSPISGHRSVSWYQQTPGQGLQFLFEYFSETQRNKGNFPGRFSGRQFSNSRSEMNVSTLELGDSALYLCASSDRGSGNTIYFGEGSWLTVV.

The chain employs TRBV21-1 and TRBJ2-7; the table names TRBD2, a call not compared with the DNA. TRBV21-1 is described as a pseudogene. The CDR3 sequence is 17 residues long. The CDR3 loop is CASSKTVLAGGLLEQYF. In DNA, the CDR3 is TGTGCCAGCAGCAAAACCGTACTAGCGGGGGGGCTTCTTGAGCAGTACTTC.

This clonotype was seen only a few times. This chain connects TRBV20-1 to TRBJ2-5; no clear D. Germline V gives CDR1 DFQATT, CDR2 SNEGSKA (reference sequence). V was clipped by 6 bases and J by 0 bases, with 14 bases between them. The CDR3 length is 14 residues. CDR3 DNA: TGCAGTGCCGTACCGCTAGGTTACCAAGAGACCCAGTACTTC. Its protein is CSAVPLGYQETQYF.

The chain recombines TRBV10-3 with TRBJ2-3; D uncertain. Trimming removed 2 bases at V and 3 bases at J, with 12 bases between. Germline V gene sequence: CDR1 ENHRY, CDR2 SYGVKD. The CDR3 has 15 residues. The CDR3 loop is CAISEPPKGTDTQYF. CDR3 coding DNA: TGTGCCATCAGTGAGCCGCCGAAGGGTACAGATACGCAGTATTTT.

This chain connects TRBV21-1 to TRBJ2-2; TRBD1, the D gene given by the table, was not confirmed from the DNA. TRBV21-1 is a known pseudogene. The CDR3 sequence is 16 residues long. The CDR3 DNA follows: TGTGCCAGCAGCAATATCCGACAGGGTAACACCGGGGAGCTGTTTTTT. This encodes CASSNIRQGNTGELFF.